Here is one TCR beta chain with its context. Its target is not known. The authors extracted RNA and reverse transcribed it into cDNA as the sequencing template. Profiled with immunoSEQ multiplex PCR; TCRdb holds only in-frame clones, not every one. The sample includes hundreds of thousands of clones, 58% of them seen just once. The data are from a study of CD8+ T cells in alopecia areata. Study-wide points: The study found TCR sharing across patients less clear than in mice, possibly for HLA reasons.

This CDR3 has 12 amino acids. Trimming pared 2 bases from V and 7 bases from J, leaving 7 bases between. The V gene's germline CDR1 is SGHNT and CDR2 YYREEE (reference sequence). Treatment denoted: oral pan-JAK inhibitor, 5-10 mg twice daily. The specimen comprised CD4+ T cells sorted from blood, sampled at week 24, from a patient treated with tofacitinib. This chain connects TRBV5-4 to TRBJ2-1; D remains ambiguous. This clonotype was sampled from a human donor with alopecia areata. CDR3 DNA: TGTGCCAGCAGCTTACCTAGGAATGAGCAGTTCTTC. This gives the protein CASSLPRNEQFF.